The rows below give T cell receptor beta chains drawn from one sample of a study of OX40 agonist ivuxolimab in advanced cancers. Sequencing was performed with immunoSEQ multiplex PCR; in TCRdb, only in-frame clones are kept and a portion is missing. The sample consists of about 32,000 clones, roughly 90% of them appearing once. Sequenced material: CD4+ or CD8+ T cells sorted from blood, taken in a trial of the OX40 agonist ivuxolimab. These receptors all stem from an adult with an advanced solid tumor such as melanoma, head and neck, liver or kidney cancer. Both conserved end residues are part of each CDR3. Fields, in order: D gene, clone size, J gene, V gene, CDR3 protein, CDR3 DNA. The D gene is left open where the match is weak. Where a row states a size, it is once, few, many or the class of an expanded clone; other rows omit it.

NA,NA,TRBJ2-3,TRBV4-2,CASSQPGEHTDTQYF,TGTGCCAGCAGCCAACCGGGGGAACACACAGATACGCAGTATTTT
NA,once,TRBJ1-4,TRBV7-9,CASSDSNEKLFF,TGTGCCAGCAGCGATTCTAATGAAAAACTGTTTTTT
NA,NA,TRBJ1-5,TRBV19,CASSIDHSSNQPQHF,TGTGCCAGTAGTATAGATCACAGTAGCAATCAGCCCCAGCATTTT
NA,NA,TRBJ2-1,TRBV29-1,CSVEGGAYSSYNEQFF,TGCAGCGTTGAAGGCGGCGCCTACTCGTCCTACAATGAGCAGTTCTTC
NA,medium-sized,TRBJ2-7,TRBV6-5,CASTQGYEQYF,TGTGCCAGCACCCAGGGGTACGAGCAGTACTTC
NA,few,TRBJ2-7,TRBV14,CASSPTTYEQYF,TGTGCCAGCAGCCCCACCACCTACGAGCAGTACTTC
NA,NA,TRBJ2-7,TRBV27,CASSADAGTYEQYF,TGTGCCAGCAGCGCGGATGCGGGTACCTACGAGCAGTACTTC
TRBD2,NA,TRBJ2-7,TRBV2,CASRSPSGSKNEQYF,TGTGCCAGCAGGAGCCCTAGCGGGAGTAAGAACGAGCAGTACTTC
NA,NA,TRBJ1-1,TRBV6-4,CASSGDPGLKAEAFF,TGTGCCAGCAGTGGCGACCCAGGGTTAAAGGCTGAAGCTTTCTTT
TRBD2,NA,TRBJ2-1,TRBV25-1,CATSDLETSELYNEQFF,TGTGCCACCAGCGATTTGGAAACTAGCGAACTCTACAATGAGCAGTTCTTC
NA,NA,TRBJ1-4,TRBV7-9,CASSDPIRATNEKLFF,TGTGCCAGCAGCGACCCTATAAGGGCAACTAATGAAAAACTGTTTTTT
NA,NA,TRBJ2-7,TRBV11-2,CASSLELQGYEQYF,TGTGCCAGCAGCTTAGAATTACAGGGCTACGAGCAGTACTTC
TRBD1,NA,TRBJ2-7,TRBV6-5,CASSWGQGSYEQYF,TGTGCCAGCAGTTGGGGACAGGGCTCCTACGAGCAGTACTTC
NA,NA,TRBJ2-7,TRBV19,CASRNDRGEQYF,TGTGCCAGTAGGAACGACCGGGGTGAGCAGTACTTC
NA,NA,TRBJ2-1,TRBV9,CASSQTNTYNEQFF,TGTGCCAGCAGCCAGACTAATACCTACAATGAGCAGTTCTTC
NA,NA,TRBJ2-5,TRBV29-1,CSVVFAAGTQYF,TGCAGCGTTGTTTTCGCCGCGGGGACCCAGTACTTC
TRBD1,NA,TRBJ2-7,TRBV9,CASSVGRTGGYYEQYF,TGTGCCAGCAGCGTAGGGCGGACAGGGGGTTACTACGAGCAGTACTTC
TRBD2,NA,TRBJ2-7,TRBV27,CASSYSGRYEQYF,TGTGCCAGCAGTTATAGCGGGCGCTACGAGCAGTACTTC
NA,NA,TRBJ2-1,TRBV28,CASSPDSNEQFF,TGTGCCAGCAGTCCCGACAGCAATGAGCAGTTCTTC
NA,NA,TRBJ1-5,TRBV5-5,CASTTGEGLNQPQHF,TGTGCCAGCACCACTGGAGAGGGCCTTAATCAGCCCCAGCATTTT
NA,NA,TRBJ2-3,TRBV7-6,CASSLSLGGTSTDTQYF,TGTGCCAGCAGCTTAAGTTTGGGGGGCACTAGCACAGATACGCAGTATTTT
NA,NA,TRBJ2-3,TRBV4-1,CASSHQGDTQYF,TGCGCCAGCAGCCATCAGGGCGATACGCAGTATTTT
NA,few,TRBJ2-7,TRBV7-9,CASSPGYEQYF,TGTGCCAGCAGCCCGGGTTACGAGCAGTACTTC
NA,NA,TRBJ1-2,TRBV1,CTSSYWTDGYTF,TGCACCAGCAGCTACTGGACGGATGGCTACACCTTC
TRBD1,NA,TRBJ2-1,TRBV29-1,CSVQGQERYNEQFF,TGCAGCGTTCAAGGACAGGAGAGATACAATGAGCAGTTCTTC
NA,NA,TRBJ2-1,TRBV2,CASSPTDYNEQFF,TGTGCCAGCAGTCCAACAGATTACAATGAGCAGTTCTTC
TRBD1,NA,TRBJ2-7,TRBV10-1,CASSLWDRVGAF,TGCGCCAGCAGTCTGTGGGACAGGGTCGGCGCCTTC
TRBD2,NA,TRBJ2-3,TRBV29-1,CSVELGLAFESDTQYF,TGCAGCGTTGAATTGGGACTAGCCTTTGAATCAGATACGCAGTATTTT
TRBD1,NA,TRBJ1-5,TRBV2,CASSGQGDGIQPQHF,TGTGCCAGCAGCGGACAGGGTGATGGTATTCAGCCCCAGCATTTT
TRBD2,NA,TRBJ2-6,TRBV4-2,CASSQGAGGLAGTGANVLTF,TGTGCCAGCAGCCAAGGGGCTGGGGGACTAGCGGGAACTGGGGCCAACGTCCTGACTTTC
NA,NA,TRBJ2-5,TRBV7-9,CASSLVEGGETQYF,TGTGCCAGCAGCTTAGTTGAGGGGGGAGAGACCCAGTACTTC
NA,NA,TRBJ2-1,TRBV7-9,CASRANIPQFF,TGTGCCAGCAGGGCCAACATACCCCAGTTCTTC
NA,NA,TRBJ2-7,TRBV27,CASSPGDTLYEQYF,TGTGCCAGCAGTCCAGGGGACACGCTCTACGAGCAGTACTTC
NA,NA,TRBJ1-1,TRBV12-5,CASARALGTEAFF,TGTGCTAGTGCCCGGGCCCTCGGCACTGAAGCTTTCTTT
NA,NA,TRBJ2-5,TRBV4-1,CASSQDKETPSYQETQYF,TGCGCCAGCAGCCAAGATAAAGAGACCCCCTCGTACCAAGAGACCCAGTACTTC
NA,NA,TRBJ1-1,TRBV6-1,CATSEAFF,TGTGCCACCTCTGAAGCTTTCTTT
TRBD2,NA,TRBJ2-1,TRBV7-8,CASSLAGAGGPNEQFF,TGTGCCAGCAGCTTAGCGGGTGCGGGAGGGCCCAATGAGCAGTTCTTC
TRBD2,NA,TRBJ2-5,TRBV18,CASSTPSGGTQYF,TGTGCCAGCTCCACCCCTAGCGGGGGTACCCAGTACTTC
NA,NA,TRBJ1-2,TRBV6-5,CASSYSGGDGYTF,TGTGCCAGCAGTTACTCGGGTGGGGATGGCTACACCTTC
NA,NA,TRBJ1-2,TRBV29-1,CSVVDIGRDYTF,TGCAGCGTTGTAGATATCGGGAGGGACTACACCTTC
TRBD1,NA,TRBJ2-7,TRBV6-1,CASWTGGREQYF,TGTGCCAGTTGGACAGGGGGTAGAGAGCAGTACTTC
NA,NA,TRBJ2-7,TRBV19,CASSTGTSYEQYF,TGTGCCAGTAGTACGGGGACATCCTACGAGCAGTACTTC
TRBD1,NA,TRBJ2-2,TRBV19,CASSAFGQGGTGELFF,TGTGCCAGTAGTGCATTCGGACAGGGTGGCACCGGGGAGCTGTTTTTT
NA,NA,TRBJ2-1,TRBV6-5,CASSYLATRYNEQFF,TGTGCCAGCAGTTACCTAGCCACACGGTACAATGAGCAGTTCTTC
TRBD2,NA,TRBJ2-5,TRBV25-1,CASSEGTSGRAWETQYF,TGTGCCAGCAGTGAGGGGACTAGCGGGAGGGCCTGGGAGACCCAGTACTTC
NA,NA,TRBJ2-7,TRBV7-2,CASSLGSRFAYEQYF,TGTGCCAGCAGCTTGGGGAGCAGGTTCGCCTACGAGCAGTACTTC
NA,NA,TRBJ1-2,TRBV2,CASSDLSPEGYTF,TGTGCCAGCAGTGATCTTTCGCCTGAAGGCTACACCTTC
TRBD1,NA,TRBJ2-7,TRBV2,CASRETGDVYEQYF,TGTGCCAGCAGGGAAACAGGGGATGTATACGAGCAGTACTTC
TRBD1,NA,TRBJ2-7,TRBV2,CASSGAGTGSGEQYF,TGTGCCAGCAGTGGGGCCGGGACAGGGAGTGGGGAGCAGTACTTC
TRBD1,NA,TRBJ1-2,TRBV10-3,CAIRSGTGGAKGYTF,TGTGCCATCAGGAGTGGGACAGGGGGCGCGAAGGGCTACACCTTC
NA,NA,TRBJ2-1,TRBV11-3,CASSTRTGNNEQFF,TGTGCCAGCAGCACCCGGACGGGAAACAATGAGCAGTTCTTC
NA,NA,TRBJ2-5,TRBV18,CASSPPADTQETQYF,TGTGCCAGCTCACCACCGGCCGACACACAAGAGACCCAGTACTTC
TRBD2,once,TRBJ2-1,TRBV30,CAWTSPVASGYNEQFF,TGTGCCTGGACCTCCCCGGTGGCTAGCGGGTACAATGAGCAGTTCTTC
TRBD1,NA,TRBJ2-1,TRBV13,CASSPTGGGYNEQFF,TGTGCCAGCAGCCCGACAGGGGGAGGGTACAATGAGCAGTTCTTC
TRBD2,NA,TRBJ2-7,TRBV28,CASRRIERDLQAEQYF,TGTGCCAGCAGACGGATCGAGCGGGACCTCCAGGCCGAGCAGTACTTC
TRBD2,NA,TRBJ2-7,TRBV29-1,CSVDEGGSEQYF,TGCAGCGTGGACGAGGGAGGGAGCGAGCAGTACTTC
NA,NA,TRBJ1-4,TRBV7-8,CASSFGNLGEKLFF,TGTGCCAGCAGCTTCGGTAATTTAGGGGAAAAACTGTTTTTT
NA,NA,TRBJ1-1,TRBV5-1,CASSLVGTEAFF,TGCGCCAGCAGCTTGGTTGGCACTGAAGCTTTCTTT
NA,NA,TRBJ2-3,TRBV7-2,CASSQRWGTDTQYF,TGTGCCAGCAGCCAGAGGTGGGGCACAGATACGCAGTATTTT